These 26 T cell receptor beta chains share one sample of origin, sequenced in a study of T cell repertoires in cytomegalovirus infection. One entry per CDR3 protein results from TCRdb running MiXCR on the reads. The sample shows roughly 310,000 distinct CDR3 sequences, 25% to 30% of them seen only once. Their recognized antigens are unknown. This specimen was cultured PBMCs, taken from culture after CMV antigen stimulation. The origin of the receptors is a human donor in good health (CMV status not recorded). Some clones in this sample may be carry-over from other donors' samples.

This clonotype was detected only a few times. The gene calls are TRBV30 and TRBJ1-2; D not resolved. CDR1 is GTSNPN and CDR2 is SVGIG in the germline V gene (reference sequence). The CDR3 runs 12 residues. V was clipped by 2 bases and J by 7 bases, with 11 bases between them. The CDR3 here is CAWSPLRSGYTF. CDR3 bases: TGTGCCTGGAGTCCCCTCCGGTCTGGCTACACCTTC.

The J gene is TRBJ2-1, the V gene TRBV28, with D possibly TRBD2 on 5 matching bases. The germline gives CDR1 MDHEN, CDR2 SYDVKM. V gave up 7 bases and J gave up 7 bases, with 17 bases separating them. The CDR3 length is 14 residues. DNA of the CDR3: TGTGCCAGCACTCTAAGGCGACCGGGGAATGAGCAGTTCTTC. Translated, it gives CASTLRRPGNEQFF.

V gene TRBV25-1 combines with J gene TRBJ2-4; no definite D call. Germline-derived CDR1 and CDR2 are MGHDK and SYGVNS. Trimming removed 5 bases from V and 0 bases from J, with 8 bases in between. The CDR3 is 14 residues long. CDR3 region: CASSPNKAKNIQYF. The CDR3 nucleotides read TGTGCCAGCAGTCCAAATAAAGCCAAAAACATTCAGTACTTC.

V is TRBV12-3 or TRBV12-4 and J is TRBJ2-3; D might be TRBD1 or TRBD2, each matching 6 bases. The CDR3 extends over 16 amino acids. Trimming pared 7 bases from V and 2 bases from J, leaving 19 bases between. CDR3 DNA sequence: TGTGCCAGCACCGAAGGGGGAGGCGGCTCCACAGATACGCAGTATTTT. Translating it yields CASTEGGGGSTDTQYF.

This clonotype was detected only a few times. The genes are TRBV7-8 and TRBJ2-7; 11 bases match TRBD2. Germline-derived CDR1 and CDR2 are SGHVS and FQNEAQ. Germline trimming cut 4 bases from V and 3 bases from J; bases unmatched to any gene: 8. The CDR3 consists of 16 residues. The CDR3 region has the DNA TGTGCCAGCAGCTGGGGCCCGGGACTAGCGGACTACGAGCAGTACTTC. It translates to CASSWGPGLADYEQYF. The whole variable domain, filled in from reference TRBV7-8 and TRBJ2-7, reads GAGVSQSPRYKVAKRGQDVALRCDPISGHVSLFWYQQALGQGPEFLTYFQNEAQLDKSGLPSDRFFAERPEGSVSTLKIQRTQQEDSAVYLCASSWGPGLADYEQYFGPGTRLTVT.

The chain recombines TRBV4-1 with TRBJ2-7; possible D gene TRBD2, 6 bases. V was pared by 2 bases and J by 5 bases, with 13 bases between. The CDR3 has 14 residues. Germline loops: CDR1 MGHRA, CDR2 YSYEKL. The CDR3 nucleotides read TGCGCCAGCAGCCAATTTCGGGAGTCCCACGAGCAGTACTTC. Residues: CASSQFRESHEQYF.

The gene calls are TRBV6-6 and TRBJ2-6; possibly TRBD1 for D (6 bases). The CDR3 spans 15 residues. V lost 6 bases and J 1 base, leaving 10 bases between the germline ends. Germline CDR1 and CDR2: MNHNY and SVGAGI (reference sequence). The CDR3 spells CASRATGSGANVLTF. The CDR3 nucleotides are TGTGCCAGCAGAGCCACAGGGTCTGGGGCCAACGTCCTGACTTTC.

The chain combines TRBV18 with TRBJ1-6; 8 bases are a match to TRBD1. Germline lookup yields CDR1 KGHSH and CDR2 LQKENI. This CDR3 region has 16 residues. Germline trimming cut 4 bases from V and 10 bases from J; bases unmatched to any gene: 12. Written as DNA, the CDR3 is TGTGCCAGCTCACTCACAGGGGGGTCACAGGGATCACCCCTCCACTTT. Its protein is CASSLTGGSQGSPLHF.

This clonotype showed up just a few times. V is TRBV4-2 and J is TRBJ2-1; D gene uncertain. The CDR3 is 12 amino acids. Trimming left V 2 bases short and J 7 bases short, with 6 bases between. Germline V gene sequence: CDR1 LGHNA, CDR2 YNFKEQ. This CDR3 reads CASSQSENEQFF. The DNA of the CDR3 is TGTGCCAGCAGCCAATCAGAGAATGAGCAGTTCTTC.

This clonotype was seen only a few times. The gene calls are TRBV20-1 and TRBJ2-3, with 12 bases that match TRBD2. The ends lost 7 bases at V and 5 bases at J; junction bases unmatched: 10. The germline V gene has CDR1 DFQATT and CDR2 SNEGSKA (reference sequence). This CDR3 has 15 amino acids. The CDR3 DNA sequence: TGCAGTGGCAATACCCCGGGACTAGCGGGAGATACGCAGTATTTT. This gives the protein CSGNTPGLAGDTQYF.

This rearrangement joins TRBV14 to TRBJ1-1; a weak D match, TRBD1 (6 bases). Trimming cost V 1 base and J 6 bases, with 9 bases left between them. CDR1 is SGHDN, CDR2 FVKESK, per germline. This CDR3 has 13 amino acids. CDR3 protein: CASSQAGAPEAFF. DNA for the CDR3: TGTGCCAGCAGCCAAGCGGGGGCCCCTGAAGCTTTCTTT.

This clonotype was observed a handful of times. The V and J genes are TRBV19 and TRBJ2-2; 9 nucleotides align to TRBD2. The ends lost 5 bases at V and 2 bases at J; junction bases unmatched: 3. This CDR3 is 15 amino acids long. Germline V gene sequence: CDR1 LNHDA, CDR2 SQIVND (reference sequence). The CDR3 spells CASSPSGTNTGELFF. CDR3 nucleotide sequence: TGTGCCAGTAGTCCTAGCGGGACCAACACCGGGGAGCTGTTTTTT.

The chain employs TRBV19 and TRBJ1-5; D is unresolved. This CDR3 is built from 17 residues. V lost 3 bases to trimming and J lost 0 bases, with 15 bases between them. Germline V lookup: CDR1 LNHDA, CDR2 SQIVND (reference sequence). The CDR3 nucleotides are TGTGCCAGTAGTATCCCACGGCAGACTTATAGCAATCAGCCCCAGCATTTT. The encoded protein is CASSIPRQTYSNQPQHF.

In its sample, this clonotype was seen a few times. The rearrangement joins TRBV4-2 to TRBJ2-7, with 7 bases identical to TRBD2. Germline lookup yields CDR1 LGHNA and CDR2 YNFKEQ. This CDR3 contains 15 residues. V lost 1 base and J lost 2; bases outside the gene matches: 5. The CDR3 DNA follows: TGTGCCAGCAGCCAAGGGGGCGGGAGTACCTACGAGCAGTACTTC. Its protein is CASSQGGGSTYEQYF.

This clonotype was seen ten or more times. The chain recombines TRBV7-9 with TRBJ2-3, with 10 nucleotides matching TRBD2. The CDR3 contains 18 residues. With V trimmed by 5 bases and J by 5 bases, 16 bases remained unmatched. The V gene's germline CDR1 is SEHNR and CDR2 FQNEAQ (reference sequence). The CDR3 protein is CASSPILASGRTEDTQYF. For the CDR3, the DNA is TGTGCCAGCAGCCCCATCCTGGCTAGCGGGAGAACTGAAGATACGCAGTATTTT.

The V gene is TRBV5-6, the J gene TRBJ1-2; D call uncertain. CDR3 size: 14 residues. Germline V gene lookup returns CDR1 SGHDT and CDR2 YYEEEE. Trimming took 2 bases from V and 0 from J, leaving 8 bases between them. Written as DNA, the CDR3 is TGTGCCAGCAGCTTATCGCTACCTAACTATGGCTACACCTTC. Its protein product is CASSLSLPNYGYTF.

The chain is built from TRBV5-1 and TRBJ2-5, with TRBD1 identical over 9 bases. V gave up 4 bases and J gave up 5 bases; unmatched junction bases: 12. The CDR3 has 16 residues. Looked up from germline, CDR1 is SGHRS and CDR2 is YFSETQ. CDR3 sequence (DNA): TGCGCCAGCAGCACCGGGACAGGGATCCGCTTGGAGACCCAGTACTTC. It encodes CASSTGTGIRLETQYF.

At least ten counts were recorded for this clonotype. In nucleotides, the CDR3 is TGTGCCAGCAGCGCAACAGGGGGCTTAGGGGACACTGAAGCTTTCTTT. Protein product: CASSATGGLGDTEAFF. The J gene is TRBJ1-1, the V gene TRBV9; the match to TRBD1 covers 9 bases. J gave up 3 bases and V 3 bases, and 9 bases lay outside the gene matches. The germline CDR1 and CDR2 sequences are SGDLS and YYNGEE. The CDR3 has 16 amino acids.

This clonotype was detected many times. This rearrangement joins TRBV9 to TRBJ1-2; D is unclear. Germline assignment: CDR1 SGDLS and CDR2 YYNGEE. The ends were cut back, 4 bases at V and 1 base at J, with 14 bases in the middle. This CDR3 comprises 15 residues. In DNA, the CDR3 is TGTGCCAGCAGCCTAGCCCAGACGGGTAACTATGGCTACACCTTC. It yields the protein CASSLAQTGNYGYTF.

This clonotype was seen a handful of times. The chain joins TRBV7-8 to TRBJ2-1; no reliable D call. V gave up 2 bases and J gave up 10 bases, with 12 bases separating them. CDR1 and CDR2 (germline): SGHVS, FQNEAQ. This CDR3 has 13 residues. CDR3 loop: CASSLLVPEEQFF. The CDR3, as DNA: TGTGCCAGCAGCTTACTTGTACCGGAGGAGCAGTTCTTC.

The CDR3 loop is CASSRGLNGYTF. The CDR3 DNA sequence: TGTGCCAGCTCGAGGGGGCTCAATGGCTACACCTTC. The chain couples TRBV6-8 to TRBJ1-2; 7 nucleotides line up with TRBD1. The CDR3 has 12 residues. Germline V lookup: CDR1 MNHGY, CDR2 SAAAGT. Losses at the gene ends were 8 bases for V and 6 bases for J; bases not matched to a gene: 6.

V is TRBV20-1 and J is TRBJ2-7, with D tentatively TRBD2 (7 bases). Trimming cost V 3 bases and J 2 bases, with 14 bases left between them. The CDR3 has 14 residues. Germline-derived CDR1 and CDR2 are DFQATT and SNEGSKA (reference sequence). The CDR3 here is CSARGGTLAYEQYF. CDR3 in DNA: TGCAGTGCTAGGGGAGGGACACTGGCCTACGAGCAGTACTTC.

The chain has TRBV20-1 and TRBJ1-5, with 10 bases fitting TRBD1. CDR1 and CDR2 from the germline V gene are DFQATT and SNEGSKA (reference sequence). V lost 6 bases, J lost 5 bases, and 7 bases stayed unmatched. This CDR3 is 14 amino acids long. The CDR3 nucleotides read TGCAGTGCACCTACCGGGACAGGGGATCAGCCCCAGCATTTT. Its protein product is CSAPTGTGDQPQHF.

Only a few counts were recorded for this clonotype. This sequence joins TRBV6-2 or TRBV6-3 and TRBJ1-1; 9 bases are a match to TRBD1. Germline V lookup: CDR1 MNHEY, CDR2 SVGEGT. The trim removed 5 bases at V and 6 bases at J, leaving 7 bases unmatched. CDR3 length equals 14 residues. CDR3 sequence (DNA): TGTGCCAGCAGTAGACAGGGGGGAGCCTCTGAAGCTTTCTTT. It codes for CASSRQGGASEAFF.

The chain combines TRBV7-3 with TRBJ1-1, with a tentative D call TRBD1 (5 bases). V lost 3 bases, J lost 9 bases, and 14 bases lay in between. Germline lookup yields CDR1 SGHTA and CDR2 FQGTGA. This CDR3 is built from 13 residues. CDR3 sequence (DNA): TGTGCCAGCAGCTTCGGCAGGGAAGGCCAAGCTTTCTTT. This translates into CASSFGREGQAFF.

The V and J genes are TRBV7-9 and TRBJ2-3; possible D gene TRBD1, 6 bases. Germline CDR1 and CDR2: SEHNR and FQNEAQ (reference sequence). The CDR3 sequence is 15 residues long. V shed 4 bases and J shed 2 bases, with 13 bases lying between them. The CDR3 reads CASSSAGTFTDTQYF. CDR3 nucleotides: TGTGCCAGCAGCTCAGCCGGGACATTCACAGATACGCAGTATTTT.